A single sample is the source of the 28 T cell receptor beta chains below, sequenced in a study of T-cell reconstitution after alpha-beta-depleted transplantation in children. Unique molecular identifiers tagged the TCRbeta library. TCRdb fed the PCR reads into MiXCR, producing one record per CDR3 protein. The top ten hold approximately 14% of the sample, which has 580,000 or so distinct CDR3 sequences, under 30% seen once. The sample was PBMCs, mostly from graft donor cells, taken 360 days after TCRalphabeta/CD19-depleted stem cell transplant. The receptors were sampled from a boy less than two years old who had a stem cell transplant for acute myeloid leukemia, so the T cells may come from the graft donor.

This clonotype appeared many times. The chain uses TRBV28 and TRBJ1-1; 8 nucleotides match TRBD1. The germline gives CDR1 MDHEN, CDR2 SYDVKM. The V and J ends lost 6 bases and 5 bases, in that order; junction bases with no gene match: 14. This CDR3 has 16 residues. The CDR3 bases are TGTGCCAGCAGCCCCGGGACAGGACTTAGATGGACTGAAGCTTTCTTT. Protein sequence: CASSPGTGLRWTEAFF.

This clonotype has ten or more counts. CDR3 loop: CSAKGARETQYF. In DNA form, the CDR3 reads TGCAGTGCTAAGGGGGCGCGGGAGACCCAGTACTTC. The V call is TRBV20-1, the J call TRBJ2-5, with TRBD1 matching 7 bases. The CDR3 has 12 amino acids. Per the germline V gene, CDR1 is DFQATT and CDR2 is SNEGSKA (reference sequence). The V segment lost 4 bases and the J segment 5 bases; nucleotides outside the gene matches: 4.

The rearrangement links TRBV11-1 to TRBJ2-2; D might be TRBD2 (6 bases). The V end lost 6 bases, the J end lost 3 bases, and 23 bases lay between the germline ends. This CDR3 has 18 amino acids. The germline V gene has CDR1 SGHAT and CDR2 FQDESV (reference sequence). The CDR3 region is CASRNAGGAVNYTGELFF. Written as DNA, the CDR3 is TGTGCCAGCAGGAACGCCGGGGGAGCTGTCAACTACACCGGGGAGCTGTTTTTT.

The rearrangement uses TRBV5-6 and TRBJ2-1; no definite D call. The V gene lost 1 base and the J gene lost 0 bases, with 8 bases spanning the gap. The CDR3 length is 15 residues. Germline values: CDR1 SGHDT, CDR2 YYEEEE. The CDR3 coding sequence is TGTGCCAGCAGCTTGTCTCCTACCTCCTACAATGAGCAGTTCTTC. This codes for CASSLSPTSYNEQFF. Together with reference TRBV5-6 and TRBJ2-1, the CDR3 gives the full variable domain: DAGVTQSPTHLIKTRGQQVTLRCSPKSGHDTVSWYQQALGQGPQFIFQYYEEEERQRGNFPDRFSGHQFPNYSSELNVNALLLGDSALYLCASSLSPTSYNEQFFGPGTRLTVL.

This clonotype was counted a few times. This chain joins TRBV30 and TRBJ1-3; D is uncertain. V was clipped by 4 bases and J by 0 bases, with 7 bases between them. Germline assignment: CDR1 GTSNPN and CDR2 SVGIG (reference sequence). CDR3 size: 13 residues. The CDR3 spells CAWTPGSGNTIYF. As DNA, the CDR3 is TGTGCCTGGACCCCCGGCTCTGGAAACACCATATATTTT.

The CDR3 DNA reads as TGCAGTGCTAGCCCCGGGACCAACTATGGCTACACCTTC. This sequence encodes CSASPGTNYGYTF. The chain couples TRBV20-1 to TRBJ1-2; possible D gene TRBD1, 5 bases. Germline V gives CDR1 DFQATT, CDR2 SNEGSKA (reference sequence). The V gene lost 3 bases and the J gene lost 2 bases, with 10 bases spanning the gap. The length of the CDR3 is 13 residues.

V usage is TRBV9 and J usage is TRBJ2-1; D is unresolved. Trimming left V 2 bases short and J 5 bases short, with 11 bases between. The CDR3 spans 14 residues. Germline lookup yields CDR1 SGDLS and CDR2 YYNGEE. CDR3 protein: CASSVTAADNEQFF. The DNA of the CDR3 is TGTGCCAGCAGCGTGACCGCTGCTGACAATGAGCAGTTCTTC.

The chain uses TRBV7-2 and TRBJ2-1; D perhaps matches TRBD1 (7 bases). This CDR3 comprises 15 residues. Deletions cut 3 bases from V and 5 bases from J, with 14 bases between. Germline CDR1 reads SGHTA; CDR2 reads FQGNSA. CDR3 residues: CASSLRTGLHNEQFF. The CDR3 region has the DNA TGTGCCAGCAGCTTGCGGACAGGACTACACAATGAGCAGTTCTTC.

This clonotype was counted at least ten times. The chain is built from TRBV20-1 and TRBJ2-3, with TRBD1 as a possible D gene (5 bases). The CDR3 extends over 12 amino acids. V was clipped by 6 bases and J by 4 bases, with 11 bases between them. Germline loops: CDR1 DFQATT, CDR2 SNEGSKA (reference sequence). The CDR3 region is CSAKGAADTQYF. The DNA of the CDR3 is TGCAGTGCCAAAGGGGCTGCAGATACGCAGTATTTT.

This clonotype has at least ten counts. The chain uses TRBV13 and TRBJ2-7; D is unclear. Looked up from germline, CDR1 is PRHDT and CDR2 is FYEKMQ (reference sequence). The CDR3 is 13 residues long. The ends were cut back, 1 base at V and 6 bases at J, with 10 bases in the middle. The CDR3 loop is CASSLELLSEQYF. CDR3 DNA sequence: TGTGCCAGCAGCTTAGAGCTTTTATCCGAGCAGTACTTC. The entire variable domain, with the rest obtained from reference TRBV13 and TRBJ2-7, is as follows: AAGVIQSPRHLIKEKRETATLKCYPIPRHDTVYWYQQGPGQDPQFLISFYEKMQSDKGSIPDRFSAQQFSDYHSELNMSSLELGDSALYFCASSLELLSEQYFGPGTRLTVT.

The chain combines TRBV7-2 with TRBJ1-2, with a possible D match to TRBD1 (6 bases). The V end was cut by 5 bases, the J end by 4 bases, with 14 bases between. CDR1 SGHTA and CDR2 FQGNSA come from the germline V gene. The CDR3 is made up of 14 amino acids. The CDR3 DNA sequence: TGTGCCAGCAGCCCACCTGGGGGGGCCTATGGCTACACCTTC. Translated, it gives CASSPPGGAYGYTF.

This clonotype was found many times. The chain links TRBV12-3 or TRBV12-4 to TRBJ2-1, with D uncertain. Deletions cut 6 bases from V and 9 bases from J, with 15 bases between. The CDR3 length is 13 residues. CDR3 in DNA: TGTGCCAGCAGGCCTAGGAAGCACAGTGAGCAGTTCTTC. Translating gives CASRPRKHSEQFF.

This clonotype was counted a few times. V usage is TRBV7-2 and J usage is TRBJ2-3, with 8 bases that match TRBD2. The V gene end was trimmed by 5 bases and the J gene end by 0 bases; junction bases not matched to a gene: 10. Germline CDR1 is SGHTA and CDR2 is FQGNSA. This CDR3 is 17 amino acids long. The CDR3 DNA reads as TGTGCCAGCAGCCCCGCCGCGGGGGGTAGGAGCACAGATACGCAGTATTTT. The encoded protein is CASSPAAGGRSTDTQYF.

This clonotype showed up many times. The chain has TRBV2 and TRBJ2-5, with D tentatively TRBD1 or TRBD2 (5 bases each). Trimming took off 5 bases at V and 4 bases at J, with 20 bases between the two ends. Germline V gives CDR1 SNHLY, CDR2 FYNNEI. The CDR3 has 16 amino acids. CDR3 nucleotide sequence: TGTGCCAGCAGTTCCCTCGGGACCTCCGGCGGAGAGACCCAGTACTTC. Protein sequence: CASSSLGTSGGETQYF.

This clonotype occurred many times. This chain connects TRBV11-2 to TRBJ2-1; perhaps TRBD1 as D (7 bases). This CDR3 has 18 residues. Germline assignment: CDR1 SGHAT and CDR2 FQNNGV. Trimming took 7 bases from V and 1 from J, leaving 23 bases between them. CDR3 nucleotides: TGTGCCAGCACGAACCCCGCCGGAGGGGGCGAATCCTACAATGAGCAGTTCTTC. It codes for CASTNPAGGGESYNEQFF.

This clonotype was found many times. This chain joins TRBV20-1 and TRBJ2-3; no clear D gene. The V and J ends lost 0 bases and 5 bases respectively, with 6 bases between them. Germline loops: CDR1 DFQATT, CDR2 SNEGSKA (reference sequence). The CDR3 runs 12 residues. The CDR3 nucleotides are TGCAGTGCTAGAGATCCCCTAGATACGCAGTATTTT. This translates into CSARDPLDTQYF.

In this sample, this clonotype turned up a few times. The V gene is TRBV12-3 or TRBV12-4, the J gene TRBJ2-5; 10 bases line up with TRBD2. V was clipped by 0 bases and J by 3 bases; unmatched bases: 4. There are 16 residues in the CDR3. The CDR3 DNA is TGTGCCAGCAGTTTAGCTAGCGGGGGGATAAAAGAGACCCAGTACTTC. Amino acid sequence: CASSLASGGIKETQYF.

The genes are TRBV12-3 or TRBV12-4 and TRBJ1-1, with TRBD1 identical over 8 bases. The J segment lost 3 bases and the V segment lost 4 bases, leaving 4 bases of the junction unmatched. This CDR3 contains 14 residues. The CDR3: CASSYRGYYTEAFF. The CDR3 DNA reads TGTGCCAGCAGTTACAGGGGGTACTACACTGAAGCTTTCTTT.

In its sample, this clonotype was seen a few times. This chain connects TRBV20-1 to TRBJ1-4; D perhaps matches TRBD1 (5 bases). The CDR3 extends over 14 amino acids. Germline CDR1 reads DFQATT; CDR2 reads SNEGSKA (reference sequence). V lost 3 bases and J 5 bases, leaving 13 bases between the germline ends. The CDR3: CSASLGGENEKLFF. As DNA, the CDR3 is TGCAGTGCTAGCTTGGGGGGGGAAAATGAAAAACTGTTTTTT.

This sequence joins TRBV28 and TRBJ2-7, with 8 positions matching TRBD1. This CDR3 is built from 14 residues. Trimming took 5 bases from V and 5 from J; bases not matched to a gene: 8. The germline V gene has CDR1 MDHEN and CDR2 SYDVKM. Written as DNA, the CDR3 is TGTGCCAGCAGTCTTGCAGGGGGCGCGAACGAGCAGTACGTC. Amino acids: CASSLAGGANEQYV.

This clonotype showed up many times. V and J are TRBV11-2 and TRBJ2-5, with TRBD2 as a possible D gene (7 bases). CDR3 length: 13 residues. Trimming pared 9 bases from V and 3 bases from J, leaving 14 bases between. The germline V gene encodes CDR1 SGHAT and CDR2 FQNNGV. The DNA of the CDR3 is TGTGCCAGTCGAGGAGGGGGGGAAGAGACCCAGTACTTC. Translating gives CASRGGGEETQYF.

Notes on this clonotype: A read error may explain this, as a much larger clone is one base away. No conserved phenylalanine or tryptophan is present at the end of the CDR3, so a read error is the likely explanation. V gene TRBV19 combines with J gene TRBJ2-1, with D perhaps matching TRBD2 (5 bases). Germline V gene lookup returns CDR1 LNHDA and CDR2 SQIVND (reference sequence). The ends were cut back, 4 bases at V and 4 bases at J, with 14 bases in the middle. This CDR3 contains 15 residues. CDR3 region: CASSKTRSQYNEQFS. CDR3 nucleotide sequence: TGTGCCAGTAGTAAAACTAGATCGCAATACAATGAGCAGTTCTCC.

Only a few counts were recorded for this clonotype. The rearrangement links TRBV6-5 to TRBJ2-2; 7 nucleotides match TRBD2. The V segment lost 5 bases and the J segment 4 bases; nucleotides outside the gene matches: 7. This CDR3 has 15 residues. CDR1 is MNHEY, CDR2 SVGAGI, per germline. The CDR3 sequence is CASSHEGGTTGELFF. CDR3 DNA: TGTGCCAGCAGTCACGAGGGAGGGACCACCGGGGAGCTGTTTTTT.

This clonotype appeared a few times. The chain combines TRBV12-3 or TRBV12-4 with TRBJ1-3; D remains unclear. The CDR3 contains 12 residues. V lost 3 bases and J lost 6, with 6 bases in between. The CDR3 bases are TGTGCCAGCAGTTTTGACGAAAACACCATATATTTT. Translated: CASSFDENTIYF.

The chain links TRBV6-5 to TRBJ2-3, with 10 bases that match TRBD2. J gave up 5 bases and V 1 base, and 6 bases lay outside the gene matches. The CDR3 contains 16 residues. Germline loops: CDR1 MNHEY, CDR2 SVGAGI. The CDR3 protein is CASSYFSGGAKDTQYF. The CDR3 DNA reads TGTGCCAGCAGTTACTTCAGCGGGGGGGCAAAAGATACGCAGTATTTT.

The table lists this clonotype with a few counts. The chain couples TRBV5-5 to TRBJ2-5; no clear D gene. The CDR3 extends over 12 amino acids. Germline loops: CDR1 SGHKS, CDR2 YYEKEE (reference sequence). The V gene lost 6 bases and the J gene lost 4 bases, with 10 bases spanning the gap. The CDR3 reads CASTDVRETQYF. As DNA, the CDR3 is TGTGCCAGCACGGATGTCAGAGAGACCCAGTACTTC.

The chain combines TRBV11-2 with TRBJ2-1; tentatively, D is TRBD2 (7 bases). This CDR3 region has 17 residues. CDR1 and CDR2 (germline): SGHAT, FQNNGV. V was clipped by 5 bases and J by 3 bases, with 20 bases between them. The chain's CDR3 is CASSILAGRGLYNEQFF. DNA for the CDR3: TGTGCCAGCAGCATCCTCGCGGGGCGGGGGCTCTACAATGAGCAGTTCTTC. The full variable domain, rest sourced from reference TRBV11-2 and TRBJ2-1, is EAGVAQSPRYKIIEKRQSVAFWCNPISGHATLYWYQQILGQGPKLLIQFQNNGVVDDSQLPKDRFSAERLKGVDSTLKIQPAKLEDSAVYLCASSILAGRGLYNEQFFGPGTRLTVL.

The chain carries TRBV6-1 and TRBJ2-7; tentatively, D is TRBD2 (5 bases). Germline CDR1 MNHNS, CDR2 SASEGT. The CDR3 extends over 14 amino acids. V was shortened by 3 bases and J by 1 base, with 10 bases between the two germline ends. The CDR3 spells CASSENGDSYEQYF. CDR3 nucleotides: TGTGCCAGCAGTGAGAACGGGGATTCCTACGAGCAGTACTTC.